This T cell receptor (beta chain) was recovered during a study of cytomegalovirus exposure and HLA in healthy donors. Study context: Ancestry clustering placed around four fifths of around 400 genotyped donors in the Caucasian-associated cluster.

Germline-derived CDR1 and CDR2 are KGHSH and LQKENI. This CDR3 has 14 residues. The V gene lost 3 bases and the J gene lost 5 bases, with 13 bases spanning the gap. The PCR was carried out with 60 Vbeta primers and 13 Jbeta primers. Sequencing was performed with immunoSEQ multiplex PCR; in TCRdb, only in-frame clones are kept and a portion is missing. The data hold approximately 150,000 clones, with roughly two thirds observed a single time. Findings of the study overall: The authors enumerated around 150 TCR beta chains as linked to cytomegalovirus. Upon later analysis, TCR association rates were observed to vary by HLA locus, being highest for DRB1 and lowest for HLA-C. 87-base-pair reads could not separate some V segments, including TRBV6-2 and TRBV6-3.

Comment on this clone: Its specificity is not known.

This clonotype was sampled from a woman between 18 and 29 years old in good health and CMV-seropositive. This rearrangement joins TRBV18 to TRBJ1-1; D perhaps matches TRBD1 (6 bases). Sequencing input: PBMCs. CDR3 coding DNA: TGTGCCAGCTCACCGGAGACAGGTCGAACTGAAGCTTTCTTT. This encodes CASSPETGRTEAFF.